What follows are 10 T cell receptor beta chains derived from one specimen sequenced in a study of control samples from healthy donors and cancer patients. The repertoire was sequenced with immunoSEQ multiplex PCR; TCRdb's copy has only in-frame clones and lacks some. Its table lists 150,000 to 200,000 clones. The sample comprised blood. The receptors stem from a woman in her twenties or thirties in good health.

CDR3 protein: CASSFRQDPNTGELFF. For the CDR3, the DNA is TGCGCCAGCAGCTTTAGGCAGGACCCGAACACCGGGGAGCTGTTTTTT. This sequence joins TRBV5-1 and TRBJ2-2; D is unresolved. The CDR3 totals 16 residues. Trimming removed 2 bases at V and 0 bases at J, with 11 bases between. CDR1 and CDR2 from the germline V gene are SGHRS and YFSETQ.

The CDR3, as DNA: TGTGCCAGCAGGTGGACAGGCTCGTACGAGCAGTACTTC. Translating gives CASRWTGSYEQYF. J is TRBJ2-7 and V is TRBV5-6; 7 bases match TRBD1. Looked up from germline, CDR1 is SGHDT and CDR2 is YYEEEE. Trimming at V came to 5 bases and at J to 4 bases, leaving 6 bases not matched to a gene. The CDR3 contains 13 residues.

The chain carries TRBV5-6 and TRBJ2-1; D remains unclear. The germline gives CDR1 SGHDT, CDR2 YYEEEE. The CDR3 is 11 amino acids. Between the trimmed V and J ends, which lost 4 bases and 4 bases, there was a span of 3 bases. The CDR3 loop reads CASSEYNEQFF. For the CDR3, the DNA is TGTGCCAGCAGCGAATACAATGAGCAGTTCTTC.

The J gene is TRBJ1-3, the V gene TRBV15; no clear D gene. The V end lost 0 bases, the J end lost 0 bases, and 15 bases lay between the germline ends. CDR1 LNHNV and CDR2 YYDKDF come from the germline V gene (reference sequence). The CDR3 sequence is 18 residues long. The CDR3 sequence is CATSRDPLRRSSGNTIYF. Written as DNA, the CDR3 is TGTGCCACCAGCAGAGACCCCTTACGGAGGAGCTCTGGAAACACCATATATTTT.

For the CDR3, the DNA is TGTGCCAGCAGCTGGGCGGCGGGGGGCCTTCATGAGCAGTTCTTC. It yields the protein CASSWAAGGLHEQFF. The V gene is TRBV7-8, the J gene TRBJ2-1; 8 bases agree with TRBD2. The V and J ends lost 4 bases and 8 bases, in that order; junction bases with no gene match: 10. This CDR3 region has 15 residues. From germline, CDR1 is SGHVS and CDR2 FQNEAQ.

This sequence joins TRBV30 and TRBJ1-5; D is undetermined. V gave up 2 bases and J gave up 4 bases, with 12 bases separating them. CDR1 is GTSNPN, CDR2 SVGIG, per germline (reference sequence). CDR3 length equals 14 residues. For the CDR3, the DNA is TGTGCCTGGAGTCTAGGGCCAACAAATCAGCCCCAGCATTTT. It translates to CAWSLGPTNQPQHF.

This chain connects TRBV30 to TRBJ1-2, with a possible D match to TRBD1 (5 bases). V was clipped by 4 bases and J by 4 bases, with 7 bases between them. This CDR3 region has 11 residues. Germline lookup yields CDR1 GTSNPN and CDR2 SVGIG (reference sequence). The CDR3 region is CAWNQGYGYTF. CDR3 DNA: TGTGCCTGGAACCAGGGCTATGGCTACACCTTC.

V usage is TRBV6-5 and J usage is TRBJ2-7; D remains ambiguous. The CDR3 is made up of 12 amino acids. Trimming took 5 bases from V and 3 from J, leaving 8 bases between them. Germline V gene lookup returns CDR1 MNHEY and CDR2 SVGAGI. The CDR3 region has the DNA TGTGCCAGCAGTCACAACAGCTACGAGCAGTACTTC. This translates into CASSHNSYEQYF.

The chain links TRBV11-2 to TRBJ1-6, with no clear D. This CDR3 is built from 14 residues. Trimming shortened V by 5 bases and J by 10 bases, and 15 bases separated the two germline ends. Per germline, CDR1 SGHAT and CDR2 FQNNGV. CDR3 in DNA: TGTGCCAGCAGCGTCAGCGGGTTCCAGTCACCCCTCCACTTT. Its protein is CASSVSGFQSPLHF.

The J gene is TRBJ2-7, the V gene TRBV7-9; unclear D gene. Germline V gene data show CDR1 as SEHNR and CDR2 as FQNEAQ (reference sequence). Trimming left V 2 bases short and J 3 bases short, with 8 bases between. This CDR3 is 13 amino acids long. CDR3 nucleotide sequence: TGTGCCAGCAGCTTACCCCCCCTCTACGAGCAGTACTTC. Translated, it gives CASSLPPLYEQYF.